This TCR beta chain stems from a study of blood T cell repertoires in COVID-19. Study at large: Material from acute and convalescent COVID-19 was sourced from the United States, Italy and Spain. T cells, B-cell-depleted T cells, or PBMCs provided the cDNA or gDNA that served as material.

CDR3 size: 17 residues. Germline V gene data show CDR1 as SEHNR and CDR2 as FQNEAQ (reference sequence). Germline trimming cut 5 bases from V and 8 bases from J; bases unmatched to any gene: 16. The table came from immunoSEQ multiplex PCR; TCRdb's copy has only in-frame clones and leaves some out. The top ten hold more than 0.85% of the sample, which has some 400,000 clones, 81% seen once. This clonotype originated in a human donor with acute or convalescent COVID-19. The donor label of this sample is uncertain. The chain uses TRBV7-9 and TRBJ2-1, with TRBD2 matching 9 bases. The sequenced material came from peripheral blood. The CDR3 protein is CASSLRREGLLGDEQFF. The CDR3 nucleotides read TGTGCCAGCAGCCTAAGGCGGGAGGGGCTTTTGGGGGATGAGCAGTTCTTC.